This record concerns one T cell receptor beta chain sequence. These data belong to a study of T cell responses to AZD1222 COVID-19 vaccine. Timing groups of about 4 and about 12 weeks for second doses were pooled. Data came from immunoSEQ multiplex PCR; TCRdb stores just in-frame clones and leaves some out. The sample includes 90,000 to 120,000 clones, approximately 90% seen only once; the top ten take 2% to 3%. Trimming removed 2 bases at V and 0 bases at J, with 11 bases between. This CDR3 is 15 amino acids long. Germline lookup yields CDR1 SNHLY and CDR2 FYNNEI. The TCR originated in an adult who received the AZD1222 COVID-19 vaccine. J is TRBJ2-7 and V is TRBV2; no clear D gene. The starting material was peripheral blood, obtained 28 days after the second AZD1222 dose. CDR3 sequence: CASSEYRVISYEQYF. The CDR3 DNA follows: TGTGCCAGCAGTGAATATCGGGTTATCTCCTACGAGCAGTACTTC.